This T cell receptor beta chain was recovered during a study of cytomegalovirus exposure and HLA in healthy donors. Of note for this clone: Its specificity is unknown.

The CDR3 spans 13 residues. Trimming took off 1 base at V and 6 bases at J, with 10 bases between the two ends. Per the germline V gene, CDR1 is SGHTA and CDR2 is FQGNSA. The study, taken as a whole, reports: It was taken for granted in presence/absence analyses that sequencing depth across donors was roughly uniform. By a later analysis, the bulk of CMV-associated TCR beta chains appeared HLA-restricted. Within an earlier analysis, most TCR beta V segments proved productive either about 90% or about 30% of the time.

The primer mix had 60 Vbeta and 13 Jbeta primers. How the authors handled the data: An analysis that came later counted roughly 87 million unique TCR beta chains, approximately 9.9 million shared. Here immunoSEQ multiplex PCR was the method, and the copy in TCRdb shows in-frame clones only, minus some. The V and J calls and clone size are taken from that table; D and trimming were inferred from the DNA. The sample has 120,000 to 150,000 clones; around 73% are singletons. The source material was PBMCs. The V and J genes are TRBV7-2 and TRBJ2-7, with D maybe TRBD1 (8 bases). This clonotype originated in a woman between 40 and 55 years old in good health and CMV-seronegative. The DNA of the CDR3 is TGTGCCAGCAGCTTAGACAGGGGGGGCGAGCAGTACGTC. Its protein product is CASSLDRGGEQYV.